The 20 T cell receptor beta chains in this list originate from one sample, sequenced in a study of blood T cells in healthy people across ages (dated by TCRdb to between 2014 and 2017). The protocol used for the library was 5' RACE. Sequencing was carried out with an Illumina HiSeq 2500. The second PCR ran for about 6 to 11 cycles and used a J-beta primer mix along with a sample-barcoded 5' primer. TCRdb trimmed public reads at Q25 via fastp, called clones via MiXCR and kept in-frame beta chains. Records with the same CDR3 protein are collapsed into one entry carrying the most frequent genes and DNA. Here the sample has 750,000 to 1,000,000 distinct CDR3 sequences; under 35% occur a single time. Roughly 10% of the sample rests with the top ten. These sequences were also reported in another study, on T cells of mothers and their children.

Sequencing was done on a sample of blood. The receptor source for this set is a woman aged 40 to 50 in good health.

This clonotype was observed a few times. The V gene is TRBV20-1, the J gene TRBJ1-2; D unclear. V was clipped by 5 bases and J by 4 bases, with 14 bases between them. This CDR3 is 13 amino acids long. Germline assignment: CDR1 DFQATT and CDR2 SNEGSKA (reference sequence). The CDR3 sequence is CSAGELGLYGYTF. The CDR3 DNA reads TGCAGTGCTGGGGAATTGGGCCTCTATGGCTACACCTTC.

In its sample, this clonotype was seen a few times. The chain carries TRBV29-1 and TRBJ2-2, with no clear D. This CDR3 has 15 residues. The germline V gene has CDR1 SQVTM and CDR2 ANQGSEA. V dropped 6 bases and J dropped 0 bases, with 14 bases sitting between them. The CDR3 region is CSVGSWGTNTGELFF. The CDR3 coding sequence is TGCAGCGTCGGTTCTTGGGGAACGAACACCGGGGAGCTGTTTTTT.

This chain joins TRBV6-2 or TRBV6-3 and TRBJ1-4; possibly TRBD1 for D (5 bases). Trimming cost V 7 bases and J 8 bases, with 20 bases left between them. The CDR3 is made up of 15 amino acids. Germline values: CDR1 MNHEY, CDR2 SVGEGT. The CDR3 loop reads CASTHRPRGGEKLFF. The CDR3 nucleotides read TGTGCCAGCACCCACAGGCCCAGAGGTGGCGAAAAACTGTTTTTT.

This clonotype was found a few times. The chain's CDR3 is CASSSTTPTGSHGYTF. As DNA, the CDR3 is TGTGCCAGCAGTTCCACAACCCCAACAGGGTCCCATGGCTACACCTTC. This chain connects TRBV7-8 to TRBJ1-2, with D possibly being TRBD1 (6 bases). The V gene lost 6 bases and the J gene lost 6 bases, with 23 bases spanning the gap. The CDR3 covers 16 residues. The germline CDR1 and CDR2 sequences are SGHVS and FQNEAQ.

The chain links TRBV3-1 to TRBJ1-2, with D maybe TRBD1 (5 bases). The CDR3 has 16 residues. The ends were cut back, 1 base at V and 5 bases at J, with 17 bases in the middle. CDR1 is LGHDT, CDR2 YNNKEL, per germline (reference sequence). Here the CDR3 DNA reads TGTGCCAGCAGCCAAGCCCCGGGAACTCAGGGATATGGCTACACCTTC. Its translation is CASSQAPGTQGYGYTF.

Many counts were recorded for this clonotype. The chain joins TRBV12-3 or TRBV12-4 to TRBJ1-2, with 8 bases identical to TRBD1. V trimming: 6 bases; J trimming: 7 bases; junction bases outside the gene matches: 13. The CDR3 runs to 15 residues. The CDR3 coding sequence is TGTGCCAGCAGCTACCCCCGAGCAGGGGGCCCTGGCTACACCTTC. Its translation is CASSYPRAGGPGYTF.

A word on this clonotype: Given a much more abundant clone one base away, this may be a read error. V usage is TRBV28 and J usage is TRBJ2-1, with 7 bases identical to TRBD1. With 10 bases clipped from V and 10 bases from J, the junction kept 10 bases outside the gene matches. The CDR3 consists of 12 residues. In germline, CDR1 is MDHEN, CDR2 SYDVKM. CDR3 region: CATRQGGDEQFF. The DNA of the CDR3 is TGTGCCACCCGACAGGGTGGCGACGAGCAGTTCTTC.

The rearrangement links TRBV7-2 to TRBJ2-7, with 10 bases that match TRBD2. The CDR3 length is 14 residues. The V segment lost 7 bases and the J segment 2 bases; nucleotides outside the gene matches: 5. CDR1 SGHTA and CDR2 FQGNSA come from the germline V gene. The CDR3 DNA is TGTGCCAGCACAAGAACTAGCGGGGCCTACGAGCAGTACTTC. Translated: CASTRTSGAYEQYF.

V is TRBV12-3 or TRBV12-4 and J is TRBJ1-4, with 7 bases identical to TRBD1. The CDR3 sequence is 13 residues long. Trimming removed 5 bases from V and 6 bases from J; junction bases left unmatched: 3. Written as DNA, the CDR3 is TGTGCCAGCAGTAGGGACAGTGATGAAAAACTGTTTTTT. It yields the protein CASSRDSDEKLFF.

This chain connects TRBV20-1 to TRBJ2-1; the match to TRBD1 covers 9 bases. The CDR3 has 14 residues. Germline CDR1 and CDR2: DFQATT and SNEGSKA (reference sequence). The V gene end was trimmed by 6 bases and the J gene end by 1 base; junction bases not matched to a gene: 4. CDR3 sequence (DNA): TGCAGTGCCCCGGACAGGGGATCCTACAATGAGCAGTTCTTC. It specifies CSAPDRGSYNEQFF.

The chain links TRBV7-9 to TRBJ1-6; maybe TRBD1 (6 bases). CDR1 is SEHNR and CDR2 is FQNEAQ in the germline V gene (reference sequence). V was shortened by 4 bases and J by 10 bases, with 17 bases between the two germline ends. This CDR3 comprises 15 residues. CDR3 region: CASSSFLGGNSPLHF. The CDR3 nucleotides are TGTGCCAGCAGCTCCTTTTTGGGGGGCAACTCACCCCTCCACTTT.

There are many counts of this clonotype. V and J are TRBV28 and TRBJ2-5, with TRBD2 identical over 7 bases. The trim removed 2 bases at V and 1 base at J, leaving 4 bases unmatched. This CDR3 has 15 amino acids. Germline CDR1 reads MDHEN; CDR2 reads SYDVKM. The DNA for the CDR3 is TGTGCCAGCAGTTTAGGGCGGGAGCCCCAAGAGACCCAGTACTTC. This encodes CASSLGREPQETQYF.

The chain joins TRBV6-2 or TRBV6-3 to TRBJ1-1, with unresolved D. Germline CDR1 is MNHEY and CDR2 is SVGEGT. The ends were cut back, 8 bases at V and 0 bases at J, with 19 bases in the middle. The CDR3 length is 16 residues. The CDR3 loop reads CASGEVGRALNTEAFF. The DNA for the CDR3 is TGTGCCAGCGGGGAGGTTGGCCGGGCCCTGAACACTGAAGCTTTCTTT.

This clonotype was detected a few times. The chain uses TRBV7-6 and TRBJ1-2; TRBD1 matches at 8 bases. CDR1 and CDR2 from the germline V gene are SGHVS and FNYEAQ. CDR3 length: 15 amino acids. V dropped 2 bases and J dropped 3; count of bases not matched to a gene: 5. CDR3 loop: CASSLQDRVDYGYTF. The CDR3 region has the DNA TGTGCCAGCAGCTTACAGGACAGGGTGGACTATGGCTACACCTTC.

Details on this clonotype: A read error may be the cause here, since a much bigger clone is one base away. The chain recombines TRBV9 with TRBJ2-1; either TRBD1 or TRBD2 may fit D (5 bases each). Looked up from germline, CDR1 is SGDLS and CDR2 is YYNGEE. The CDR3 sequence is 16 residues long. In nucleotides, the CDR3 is TGTGCCAGCAGCGTAGGATGGGGGAACTCCCACAATGAGCAGTTCTTC. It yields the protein CASSVGWGNSHNEQFF.

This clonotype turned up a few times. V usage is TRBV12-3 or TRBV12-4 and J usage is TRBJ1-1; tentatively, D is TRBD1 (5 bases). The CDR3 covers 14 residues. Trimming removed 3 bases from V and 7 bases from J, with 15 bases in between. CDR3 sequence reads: CASSFKRGGIEAFF. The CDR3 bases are TGTGCCAGCAGTTTCAAACGGGGGGGAATTGAAGCTTTCTTT.

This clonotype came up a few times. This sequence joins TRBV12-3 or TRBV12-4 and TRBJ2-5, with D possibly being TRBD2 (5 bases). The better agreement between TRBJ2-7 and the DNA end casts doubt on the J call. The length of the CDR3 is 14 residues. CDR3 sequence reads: CASAMTGFLAEQYF. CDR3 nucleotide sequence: TGTGCCAGCGCAATGACGGGGTTCCTAGCCGAGCAGTACTTC.

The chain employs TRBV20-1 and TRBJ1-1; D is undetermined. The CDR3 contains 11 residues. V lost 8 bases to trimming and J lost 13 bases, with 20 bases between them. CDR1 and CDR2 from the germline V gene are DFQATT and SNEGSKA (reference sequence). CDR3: CSRGAGRNGFF. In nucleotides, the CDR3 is TGCAGTCGAGGAGCCGGTCGTAATGGTTTCTTT.

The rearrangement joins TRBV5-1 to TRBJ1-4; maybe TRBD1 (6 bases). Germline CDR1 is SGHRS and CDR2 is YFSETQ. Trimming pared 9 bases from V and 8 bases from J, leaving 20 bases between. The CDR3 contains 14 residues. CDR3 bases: TGCGCCAACGGACTTACAGGGTCGAAAGAAAAACTGTTTTTT. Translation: CANGLTGSKEKLFF.

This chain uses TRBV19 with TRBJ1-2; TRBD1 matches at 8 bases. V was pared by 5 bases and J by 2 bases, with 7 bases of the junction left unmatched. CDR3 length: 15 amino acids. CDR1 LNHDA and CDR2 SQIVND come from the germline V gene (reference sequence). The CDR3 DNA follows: TGTGCCAGTAGTCTCCGACAGGGGACCAACTATGGCTACACCTTC. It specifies CASSLRQGTNYGYTF.